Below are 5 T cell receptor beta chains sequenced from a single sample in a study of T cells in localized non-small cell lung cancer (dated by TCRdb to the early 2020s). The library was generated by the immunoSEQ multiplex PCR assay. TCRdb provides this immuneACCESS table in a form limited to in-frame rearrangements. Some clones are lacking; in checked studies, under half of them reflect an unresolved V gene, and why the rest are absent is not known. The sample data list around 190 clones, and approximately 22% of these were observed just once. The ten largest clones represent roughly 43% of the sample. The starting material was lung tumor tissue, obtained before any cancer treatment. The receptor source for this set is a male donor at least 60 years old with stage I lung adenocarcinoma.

The CDR3 sequence is CASSPPTYGTGYNEQFF. The CDR3 DNA is TGTGCCAGCTCACCACCCACGTACGGGACAGGTTACAATGAGCAGTTCTTC. J is TRBJ2-1 and V is TRBV18; 8 nucleotides align to TRBD1. J was trimmed by 4 bases and V by 0 bases; bases with no gene match: 8. The CDR3 sequence is 17 residues long. Germline loops: CDR1 KGHSH, CDR2 LQKENI. Filled out from reference TRBV18 and TRBJ2-1, the complete variable domain reads NAGVMQNPRHLVRRRGQEARLRCSPMKGHSHVYWYRQLPEEGLKFMVYLQKENIIDESGMPKERFSAEFPKEGPSILRIQQVVRGDSAAYFCASSPPTYGTGYNEQFFGPGTRLTVL.

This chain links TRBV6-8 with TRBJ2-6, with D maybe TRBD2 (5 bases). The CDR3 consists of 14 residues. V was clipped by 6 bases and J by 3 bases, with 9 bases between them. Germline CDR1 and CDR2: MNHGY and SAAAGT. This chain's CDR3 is CASSWRNGANVLTF. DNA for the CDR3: TGTGCCAGCAGCTGGAGGAATGGGGCCAACGTCCTGACTTTC.

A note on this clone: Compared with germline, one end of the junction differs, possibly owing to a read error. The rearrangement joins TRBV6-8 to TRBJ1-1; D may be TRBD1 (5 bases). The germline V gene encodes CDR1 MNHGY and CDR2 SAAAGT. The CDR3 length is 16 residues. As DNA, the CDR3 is TGTGCCAGCAGTGATCGGAGTGAGTGGCAGGGTGGAGAAGGTTTCTTT. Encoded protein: CASSDRSEWQGGEGFF.

The DNA of the CDR3 is TGTGCCAGCAGCCTAAGGGGGTCGACAGGGGAAGGCTCTGGGGCCAACGTCCTGACTTTC. This gives the protein CASSLRGSTGEGSGANVLTF. The chain joins TRBV9 to TRBJ2-6, with 8 bases that match TRBD1. Trimming took 4 bases from V and 0 from J; bases not matched to a gene: 15. Germline values: CDR1 SGDLS, CDR2 YYNGEE. This CDR3 comprises 20 residues.

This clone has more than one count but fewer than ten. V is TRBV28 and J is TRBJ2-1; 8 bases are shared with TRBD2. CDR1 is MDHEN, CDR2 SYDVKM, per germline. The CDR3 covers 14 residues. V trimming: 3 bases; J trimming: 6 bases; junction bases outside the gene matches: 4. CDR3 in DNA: TGTGCCAGCAGTTTCCAGCGGGAGTTCAATGAGCAGTTCTTC. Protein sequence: CASSFQREFNEQFF.